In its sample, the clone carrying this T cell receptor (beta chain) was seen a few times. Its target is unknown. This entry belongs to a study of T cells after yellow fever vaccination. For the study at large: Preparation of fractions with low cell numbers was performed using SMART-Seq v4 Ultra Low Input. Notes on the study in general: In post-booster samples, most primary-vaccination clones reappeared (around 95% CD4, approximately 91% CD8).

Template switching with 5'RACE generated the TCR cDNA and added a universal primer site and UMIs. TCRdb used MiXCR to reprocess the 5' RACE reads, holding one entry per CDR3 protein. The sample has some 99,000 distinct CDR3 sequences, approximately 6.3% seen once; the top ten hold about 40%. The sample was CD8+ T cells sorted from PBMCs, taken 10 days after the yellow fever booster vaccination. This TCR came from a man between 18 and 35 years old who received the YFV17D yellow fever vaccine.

The CDR3 is CASSSRFRVLNTGELFF. CDR3 coding DNA: TGTGCCAGCAGCTCGCGATTCCGGGTGCTGAACACCGGGGAGCTGTTTTTT. V gene TRBV5-6 combines with J gene TRBJ2-2; no clear D. Trimming removed 3 bases from V and 1 base from J, with 16 bases in between. The CDR3 loop spans 17 amino acids. CDR1 SGHDT and CDR2 YYEEEE come from the germline V gene.